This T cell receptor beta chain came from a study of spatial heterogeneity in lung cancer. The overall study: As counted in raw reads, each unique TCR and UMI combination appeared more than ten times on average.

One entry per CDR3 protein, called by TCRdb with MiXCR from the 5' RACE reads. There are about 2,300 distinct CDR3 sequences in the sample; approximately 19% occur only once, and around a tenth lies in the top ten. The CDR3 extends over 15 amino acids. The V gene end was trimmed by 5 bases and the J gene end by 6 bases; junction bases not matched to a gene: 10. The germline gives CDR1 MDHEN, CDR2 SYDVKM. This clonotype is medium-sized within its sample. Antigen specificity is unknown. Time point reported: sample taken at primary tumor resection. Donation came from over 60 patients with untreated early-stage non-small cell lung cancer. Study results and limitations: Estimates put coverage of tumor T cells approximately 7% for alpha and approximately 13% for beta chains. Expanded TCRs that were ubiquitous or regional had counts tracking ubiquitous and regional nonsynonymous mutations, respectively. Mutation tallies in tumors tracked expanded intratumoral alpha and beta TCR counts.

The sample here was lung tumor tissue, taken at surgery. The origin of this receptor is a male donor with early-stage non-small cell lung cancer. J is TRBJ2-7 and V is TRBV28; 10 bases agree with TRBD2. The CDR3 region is CASSPASGSLGEQYF. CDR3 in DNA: TGTGCCAGCAGTCCTGCTAGCGGGAGTCTGGGCGAGCAGTACTTC.